These 15 T cell receptor beta chains came from one sample sequenced in a study of blood T cell repertoires in COVID-19. Only in-frame clones appear in the TCRdb table, and some are missing; sequencing was by immunoSEQ multiplex PCR. Of around 130,000 clones in the sample, 75% to 90% were seen once. The sample consisted of peripheral blood. The receptors stem from a woman aged 50 to 60 who had recovered from COVID-19.

The V and J genes are TRBV7-9 and TRBJ2-3; 11 bases align to TRBD2. The CDR3 consists of 15 residues. CDR1 and CDR2 (germline): SEHNR, FQNEAQ (reference sequence). J was trimmed by 3 bases and V by 5 bases; bases with no gene match: 4. This CDR3 reads CASSPRLAGTDTQYF. CDR3 bases: TGTGCCAGCAGCCCCCGACTAGCGGGGACAGATACGCAGTATTTT.

The CDR3 nucleotides are TGCGCCAGCAGGGACTTAGTCCCCGCCGGTGAGCAGTTCTTC. Translating gives CASRDLVPAGEQFF. The rearrangement uses TRBV5-1 and TRBJ2-1; D may be TRBD2 (5 bases). Trimming pared 5 bases from V and 9 bases from J, leaving 18 bases between. The CDR3 extends over 14 amino acids. In germline, CDR1 is SGHRS, CDR2 YFSETQ.

The chain couples TRBV7-8 to TRBJ2-1; TRBD2 aligns across 9 bases. With 1 base clipped from V and 8 bases from J, the junction kept 6 bases outside the gene matches. CDR3 length: 15 amino acids. CDR1 and CDR2 from the germline V gene are SGHVS and FQNEAQ. The CDR3 is CASSLGRGGRHEQFF. The CDR3 DNA reads TGTGCCAGCAGCTTAGGGCGGGGGGGCCGCCATGAGCAGTTCTTC.

The chain uses TRBV10-3 and TRBJ2-7; D possibly corresponds to TRBD2 (5 bases). The CDR3 sequence is 15 residues long. Per the germline V gene, CDR1 is ENHRY and CDR2 is SYGVKD. V lost 6 bases and J lost 2, with 17 bases in between. Here the CDR3 DNA reads TGTGCCATCAGCACCGGGCCCGCGGGCACCTACGAGCAGTACTTC. It translates to CAISTGPAGTYEQYF.

Only one count was recorded for this clone. This chain connects TRBV12-5 to TRBJ1-1; tentatively, D is TRBD1 (6 bases). The V gene's germline CDR1 is LGHNT and CDR2 FRNRAP. V lost 0 bases and J 4 bases, leaving 12 bases between the germline ends. The CDR3 totals 15 residues. The DNA for the CDR3 is TGTGCTAGTGGTTTGGTGATAGGGGGAGTCACTGAAGCTTTCTTT. Its protein is CASGLVIGGVTEAFF.

CDR3 DNA: TGTGCCAGCAGCCAGAGTAGCGGGAGGCAAGAGCAGTACTTC. Protein sequence: CASSQSSGRQEQYF. The rearrangement links TRBV14 to TRBJ2-7; 10 nucleotides align to TRBD2. The CDR3 has 14 amino acids. Germline CDR1 is SGHDN and CDR2 is FVKESK. V lost 3 bases and J lost 7; bases outside the gene matches: 6.

This clone was found a few times. The chain joins TRBV2 to TRBJ2-7; 10 positions match TRBD2. Per germline, CDR1 SNHLY and CDR2 FYNNEI. Unmatched junction bases numbered 6, after V lost 4 bases and J lost 0 bases. The CDR3 consists of 16 residues. Here the CDR3 DNA reads TGTGCCAGCAGTGCTAGGACTAGCGGTTACTCCTACGAGCAGTACTTC. It specifies CASSARTSGYSYEQYF.

V is TRBV9 and J is TRBJ2-7; no reliable D call. The CDR3 sequence is 11 residues long. V was pared by 5 bases and J by 4 bases, with 7 bases between. Germline V gene sequence: CDR1 SGDLS, CDR2 YYNGEE. CDR3 region: CASSNRYEQYF. The CDR3 DNA follows: TGTGCCAGCAGTAACCGGTACGAGCAGTACTTC.

V gene TRBV27 combines with J gene TRBJ2-5, with TRBD2 identical over 12 bases. Germline CDR1 is MNHEY and CDR2 is SMNVEV (reference sequence). The CDR3 totals 16 residues. V lost 5 bases to trimming and J lost 3 bases; unmatched junction nucleotides: 7. The CDR3 spells CASSRRLAGVEETQYF. The CDR3 coding sequence is TGTGCCAGCAGTCGAAGACTAGCGGGAGTTGAAGAGACCCAGTACTTC.

This chain uses TRBV6-5 with TRBJ2-2; 11 bases are shared with TRBD2. CDR1 is MNHEY, CDR2 SVGAGI, per germline. This CDR3 spans 16 amino acids. V dropped 0 bases and J dropped 7; count of bases not matched to a gene: 4. Here the CDR3 reads CASSYSTSGAGGELFF. For the CDR3, the DNA is TGTGCCAGCAGTTACTCGACTAGCGGGGCCGGCGGGGAGCTGTTTTTT.

The chain is built from TRBV18 and TRBJ1-1; D ambiguous. V shed 1 base and J shed 1 base, with 7 bases lying between them. Per the germline V gene, CDR1 is KGHSH and CDR2 is LQKENI. This CDR3 region has 14 residues. The CDR3 here is CASSPQSQNTEAFF. The CDR3 DNA sequence: TGTGCCAGCTCACCACAGTCACAGAACACTGAAGCTTTCTTT.

The chain uses TRBV5-8 and TRBJ2-3; D is unresolved. This CDR3 spans 17 amino acids. In germline, CDR1 is SGHTS, CDR2 YDEGEE. V was clipped by 3 bases and J by 7 bases, with 24 bases between them. The CDR3 here is CASSSIHHGYTDYTQYF. The CDR3 coding sequence is TGTGCCAGCAGCTCCATCCACCACGGATACACAGATTATACGCAGTATTTT.

V gene TRBV9 combines with J gene TRBJ1-6; no reliable D call. There are 15 residues in the CDR3. Germline CDR1 is SGDLS and CDR2 is YYNGEE. V was cut by 0 bases and J by 5 bases, with 9 bases left in between. The CDR3 coding sequence is TGTGCCAGCAGCGTAGGCTACAGTCATAATTCACCCCTCCACTTT. It is translated as CASSVGYSHNSPLHF.

The V call is TRBV5-6, the J call TRBJ2-7; D might be TRBD1 (6 bases). V lost 4 bases and J 2 bases, leaving 16 bases between the germline ends. This CDR3 is built from 15 residues. Germline V gene data show CDR1 as SGHDT and CDR2 as YYEEEE. CDR3 nucleotides: TGTGCCAGCAGCCCGACGACAGGCATAACCTACGAGCAGTACTTC. Translated: CASSPTTGITYEQYF. The full variable domain, with the rest looked up from reference TRBV5-6 and TRBJ2-7, is DAGVTQSPTHLIKTRGQQVTLRCSPKSGHDTVSWYQQALGQGPQFIFQYYEEEERQRGNFPDRFSGHQFPNYSSELNVNALLLGDSALYLCASSPTTGITYEQYFGPGTRLTVT.

The V gene is TRBV2, the J gene TRBJ1-5, with a weak D call TRBD1 (6 bases). The germline gives CDR1 SNHLY, CDR2 FYNNEI. Trimming cost V 7 bases and J 3 bases, with 7 bases left between them. The CDR3 contains 12 residues. CDR3 sequence: CASKGDNQPQHF. The CDR3 bases are TGTGCCAGCAAGGGGGACAATCAGCCCCAGCATTTT.